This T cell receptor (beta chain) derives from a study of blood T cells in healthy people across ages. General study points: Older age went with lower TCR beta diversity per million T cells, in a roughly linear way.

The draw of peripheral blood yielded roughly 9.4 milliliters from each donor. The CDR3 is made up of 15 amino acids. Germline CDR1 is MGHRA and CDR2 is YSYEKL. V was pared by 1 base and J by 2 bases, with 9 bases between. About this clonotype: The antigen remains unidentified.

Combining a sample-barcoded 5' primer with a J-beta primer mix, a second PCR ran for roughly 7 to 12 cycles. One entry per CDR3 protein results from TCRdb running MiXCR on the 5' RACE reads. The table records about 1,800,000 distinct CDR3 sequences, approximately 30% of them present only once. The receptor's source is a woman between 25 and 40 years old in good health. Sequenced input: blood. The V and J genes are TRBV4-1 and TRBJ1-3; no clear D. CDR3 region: CASSQGGRAGNTIYF. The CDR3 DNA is TGCGCCAGCAGCCAAGGGGGTAGGGCTGGAAACACCATATATTTT.